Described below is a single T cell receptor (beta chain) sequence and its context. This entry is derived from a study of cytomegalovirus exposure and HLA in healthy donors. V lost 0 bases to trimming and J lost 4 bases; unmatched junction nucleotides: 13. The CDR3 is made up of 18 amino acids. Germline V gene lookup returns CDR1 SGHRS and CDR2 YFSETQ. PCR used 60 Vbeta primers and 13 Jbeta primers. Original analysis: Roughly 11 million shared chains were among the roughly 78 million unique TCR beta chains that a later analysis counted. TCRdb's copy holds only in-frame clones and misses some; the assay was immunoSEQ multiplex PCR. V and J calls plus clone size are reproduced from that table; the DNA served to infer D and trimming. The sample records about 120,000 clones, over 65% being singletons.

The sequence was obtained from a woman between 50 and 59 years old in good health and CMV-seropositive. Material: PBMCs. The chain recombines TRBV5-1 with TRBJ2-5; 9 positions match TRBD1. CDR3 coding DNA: TGCGCCAGCAGCTTGGCTGTCCCGGGACAGGGATCGGGAGAGACCCAGTACTTC. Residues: CASSLAVPGQGSGETQYF.